These 9 T cell receptor beta chains share one sample of origin, sequenced in a study of T cell repertoires in cytomegalovirus infection. Each CDR3 protein gets one entry after TCRdb re-called the reads with MiXCR. The table shows about 330,000 distinct CDR3 sequences, with more than 8% occurring only once. Sequencing was carried out using PBMCs. The receptors were sampled from a human donor in good health (CMV status not recorded). Some clones in this sample may be carry-over from other donors' samples.

At least ten counts were recorded for this clonotype. This rearrangement joins TRBV7-9 to TRBJ2-7; D is ambiguous. The CDR3 totals 12 residues. Germline values: CDR1 SEHNR, CDR2 FQNEAQ (reference sequence). The V end was cut by 5 bases, the J end by 2 bases, with 7 bases between. CDR3 sequence reads: CASSSATYEQYF. CDR3 nucleotides: TGTGCCAGCAGCAGCGCTACCTACGAGCAGTACTTC.

This clonotype was picked up many times. V and J are TRBV19 and TRBJ2-1, with 9 bases aligning to TRBD2. This CDR3 is 16 amino acids long. The J segment lost 6 bases and the V segment lost 5 bases, leaving 11 bases of the junction unmatched. CDR1 LNHDA and CDR2 SQIVND come from the germline V gene (reference sequence). CDR3 nucleotides: TGTGCCAGTAGTTCCCCGGGAGCGGGGGGACTCAATGAGCAGTTCTTC. Residues: CASSSPGAGGLNEQFF.

This clonotype was picked up a small number of times. The chain joins TRBV3-1 to TRBJ2-1; tentatively, D is TRBD2 (5 bases). CDR3 length: 15 residues. CDR1 LGHDT and CDR2 YNNKEL come from the germline V gene (reference sequence). V lost 1 base to trimming and J lost 9 bases, with 16 bases between them. CDR3 sequence: CASSQAGSSPVEQFF. In nucleotides, the CDR3 is TGTGCCAGCAGCCAAGCTGGGAGTTCCCCGGTTGAGCAGTTCTTC.

This clonotype was found a few times. The V call is TRBV6-5, the J call TRBJ2-1; the match to TRBD1 covers 7 bases. V trimming: 2 bases; J trimming: 10 bases; junction bases outside the gene matches: 5. This CDR3 spans 13 amino acids. Germline V CDR1 and CDR2: MNHEY, SVGAGI. The CDR3: CASSYPTGSEQFF. The DNA of the CDR3 is TGTGCCAGCAGTTACCCGACAGGGAGCGAGCAGTTCTTC.

In its sample, this clonotype was seen many times. The chain links TRBV29-1 to TRBJ1-2; TRBD1 might be the D (5 bases). Germline values: CDR1 SQVTM, CDR2 ANQGSEA. CDR3 size: 13 residues. V lost 3 bases and J lost 7, with 15 bases in between. CDR3 nucleotide sequence: TGCAGCGTTGAGGACACTTCAACTGGTGGCTACACCTTC. Amino acids: CSVEDTSTGGYTF.

This clonotype came up many times. The V gene is TRBV30, the J gene TRBJ1-1, with a weak D call TRBD1 (5 bases). V was clipped by 0 bases and J by 1 base, with 12 bases between them. In germline, CDR1 is GTSNPN, CDR2 SVGIG (reference sequence). The CDR3 sequence is 15 residues long. The CDR3 here is CAWSVTRGTNTEAFF. The CDR3 coding sequence is TGTGCCTGGAGTGTAACACGGGGGACGAACACTGAAGCTTTCTTT. The complete variable domain, with remaining parts taken from reference TRBV30 and TRBJ1-1, reads SQTIHQWPATLVQPVGSPLSLECTVEGTSNPNLYWYRQAAGRGLQLLFYSVGIGQISSEVPQNLSASRPQDRQFILSSKKLLLSDSGFYLCAWSVTRGTNTEAFFGQGTRLTVV.

This clonotype was recorded many times. In nucleotides, the CDR3 is TGTGCCAGCAGCGTAAGGGGCCAAACTAATGAAAAACTGTTTTTT. Protein product: CASSVRGQTNEKLFF. The genes are TRBV7-9 and TRBJ1-4, with D maybe TRBD1 (5 bases). Germline V gene sequence: CDR1 SEHNR, CDR2 FQNEAQ (reference sequence). The CDR3 has 15 residues. With 5 bases removed from V and 1 base from J, the gap between germline ends came to 11 bases.

This clonotype was detected only a few times. This chain joins TRBV19 and TRBJ1-5; no clear D gene. CDR3 size: 16 residues. Germline lookup yields CDR1 LNHDA and CDR2 SQIVND (reference sequence). The ends were cut back, 7 bases at V and 1 base at J, with 17 bases in the middle. The DNA of the CDR3 is TGTGCCAGTATGGTTGGGAGGGTATCAAGCAATCAGCCCCAGCATTTT. It translates to CASMVGRVSSNQPQHF.

This clonotype was counted ten times or more. The chain couples TRBV7-2 to TRBJ1-2; D is uncertain. Germline V gene data show CDR1 as SGHTA and CDR2 as FQGNSA. This CDR3 is 13 amino acids long. Trimming cost V 1 base and J 8 bases, with 11 bases left between them. CDR3: CASSLEPYRGYTF. CDR3 sequence (DNA): TGTGCCAGCAGCTTAGAGCCGTATCGGGGCTACACCTTC. Drawing the rest from reference TRBV7-2 and TRBJ1-2, the complete variable domain is GAGVSQSPSNKVTEKGKDVELRCDPISGHTALYWYRQSLGQGLEFLIYFQGNSAPDKSGLPSDRFSAERTGGSVSTLTIQRTQQEDSAVYLCASSLEPYRGYTFGSGTRLTVV.